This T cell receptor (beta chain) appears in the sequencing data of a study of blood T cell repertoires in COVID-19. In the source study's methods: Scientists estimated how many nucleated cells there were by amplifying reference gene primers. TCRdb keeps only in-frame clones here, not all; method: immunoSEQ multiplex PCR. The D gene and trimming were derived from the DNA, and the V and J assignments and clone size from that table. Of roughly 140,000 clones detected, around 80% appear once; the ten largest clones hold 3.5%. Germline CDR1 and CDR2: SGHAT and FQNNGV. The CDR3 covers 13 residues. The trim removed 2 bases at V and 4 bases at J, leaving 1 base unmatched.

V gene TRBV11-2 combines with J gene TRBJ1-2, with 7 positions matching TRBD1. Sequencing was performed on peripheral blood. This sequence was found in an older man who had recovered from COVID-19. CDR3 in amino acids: CASSLWTGYGYTF. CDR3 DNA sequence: TGTGCCAGCAGCTTATGGACAGGCTATGGCTACACCTTC.